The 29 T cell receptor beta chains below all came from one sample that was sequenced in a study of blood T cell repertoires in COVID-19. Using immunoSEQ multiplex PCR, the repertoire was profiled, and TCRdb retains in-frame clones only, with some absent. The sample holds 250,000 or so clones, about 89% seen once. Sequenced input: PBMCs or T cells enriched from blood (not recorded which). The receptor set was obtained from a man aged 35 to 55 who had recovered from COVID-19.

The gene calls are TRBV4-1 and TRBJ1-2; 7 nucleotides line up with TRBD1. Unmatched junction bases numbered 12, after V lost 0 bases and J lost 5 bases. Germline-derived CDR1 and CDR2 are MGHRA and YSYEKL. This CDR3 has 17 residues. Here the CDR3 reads CASSQDLVGAGGYGYTF. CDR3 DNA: TGCGCCAGCAGCCAAGACCTTGTCGGGGCAGGGGGATATGGCTACACCTTC.

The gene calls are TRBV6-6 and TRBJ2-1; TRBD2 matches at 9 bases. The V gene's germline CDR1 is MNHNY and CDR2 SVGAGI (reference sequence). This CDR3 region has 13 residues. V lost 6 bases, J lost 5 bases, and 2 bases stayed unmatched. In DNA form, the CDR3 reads TGTGCCAGCAGCCGACTAGCGGACAATGAGCAGTTCTTC. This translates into CASSRLADNEQFF.

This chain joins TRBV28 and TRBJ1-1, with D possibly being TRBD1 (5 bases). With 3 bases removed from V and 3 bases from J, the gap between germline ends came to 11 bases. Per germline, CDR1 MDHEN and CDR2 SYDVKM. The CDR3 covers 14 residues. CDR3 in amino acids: CASSFFPGHTEAFF. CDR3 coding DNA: TGTGCCAGCAGTTTTTTTCCAGGGCACACTGAAGCTTTCTTT.

The CDR3 DNA is TGTGCCAGTAGTATAGATCCTAGCGGGAGGGCCGGTGGCACAGATACGCAGTATTTT. Translated: CASSIDPSGRAGGTDTQYF. V is TRBV19 and J is TRBJ2-3; TRBD2 matches at 12 bases. The CDR3 totals 19 residues. The germline V gene encodes CDR1 LNHDA and CDR2 SQIVND (reference sequence). V dropped 0 bases and J dropped 1; count of bases not matched to a gene: 8. Full variable domain (missing parts from reference TRBV19 and TRBJ2-3): DGGITQSPKYLFRKEGQNVTLSCEQNLNHDAMYWYRQDPGQGLRLIYYSQIVNDFQKGDIAEGYSVSREKKESFPLTVTSAQKNPTAFYLCASSIDPSGRAGGTDTQYFGPGTRLTVL.

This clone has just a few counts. The CDR3 DNA follows: TGTGCCAGCAGTCACCGAACCGGGACACCATTAACAGAGAATTCACCCCTCCACTTT. Translating gives CASSHRTGTPLTENSPLHF. This chain joins TRBV6-6 and TRBJ1-6, with TRBD1 as a possible D gene (6 bases). The V gene lost 5 bases and the J gene lost 7 bases, with 27 bases spanning the gap. Germline assignment: CDR1 MNHNY and CDR2 SVGAGI (reference sequence). This CDR3 is built from 19 residues.

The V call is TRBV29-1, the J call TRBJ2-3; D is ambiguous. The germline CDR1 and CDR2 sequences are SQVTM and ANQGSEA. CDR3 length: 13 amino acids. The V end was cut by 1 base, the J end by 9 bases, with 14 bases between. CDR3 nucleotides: TGCAGCGTTGAAGGCTCCCCGCGGATGACGCAGTATTTT. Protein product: CSVEGSPRMTQYF.

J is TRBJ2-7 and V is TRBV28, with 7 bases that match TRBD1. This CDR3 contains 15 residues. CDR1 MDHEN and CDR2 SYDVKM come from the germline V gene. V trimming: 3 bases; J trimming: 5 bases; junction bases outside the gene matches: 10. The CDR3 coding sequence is TGTGCCAGCAGTTTGAGGGGCACAGGGGTTGACGAGCAGTACTTC. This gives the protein CASSLRGTGVDEQYF.

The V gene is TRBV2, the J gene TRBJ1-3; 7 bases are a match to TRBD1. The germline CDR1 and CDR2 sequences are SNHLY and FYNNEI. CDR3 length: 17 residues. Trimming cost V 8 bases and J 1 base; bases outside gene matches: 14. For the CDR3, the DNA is TGTGCCAGCTTGGGAACAAAGACAGGGATATCTGGAAACACCATATATTTT. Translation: CASLGTKTGISGNTIYF.

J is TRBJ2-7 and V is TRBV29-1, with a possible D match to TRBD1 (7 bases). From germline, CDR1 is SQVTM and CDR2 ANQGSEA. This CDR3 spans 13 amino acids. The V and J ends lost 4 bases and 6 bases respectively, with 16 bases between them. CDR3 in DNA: TGCAGCGTTGGGGTCAGGGGGGCTGGCGAGCAGTACTTC. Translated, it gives CSVGVRGAGEQYF.

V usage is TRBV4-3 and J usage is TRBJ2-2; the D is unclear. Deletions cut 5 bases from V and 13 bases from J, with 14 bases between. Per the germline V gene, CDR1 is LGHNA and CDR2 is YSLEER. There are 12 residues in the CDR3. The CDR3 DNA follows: TGCGCCAGCAGCAGAGAAGGCTCAGGGCTGTTTTTT. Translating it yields CASSREGSGLFF.

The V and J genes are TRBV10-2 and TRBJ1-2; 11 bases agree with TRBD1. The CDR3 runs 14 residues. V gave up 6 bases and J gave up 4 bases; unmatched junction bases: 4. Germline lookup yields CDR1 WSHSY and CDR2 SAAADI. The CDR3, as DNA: TGCGCCAGCAGAAATGGACAGGGGGCCTATGGCTACACCTTC. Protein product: CASRNGQGAYGYTF.

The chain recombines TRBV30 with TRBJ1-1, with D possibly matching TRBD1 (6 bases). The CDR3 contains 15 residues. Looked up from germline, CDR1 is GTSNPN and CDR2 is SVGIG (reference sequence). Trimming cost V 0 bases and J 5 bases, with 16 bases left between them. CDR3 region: CAWSVSQGIRTEAFF. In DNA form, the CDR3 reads TGTGCCTGGAGTGTAAGTCAGGGGATAAGGACTGAAGCTTTCTTT.

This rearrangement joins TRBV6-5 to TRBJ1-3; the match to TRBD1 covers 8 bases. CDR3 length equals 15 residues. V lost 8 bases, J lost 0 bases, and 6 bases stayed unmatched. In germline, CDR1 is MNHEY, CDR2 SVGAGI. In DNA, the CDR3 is TGTGCCAGCCATAGGACAGGGAGCTCTGGAAACACCATATATTTT. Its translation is CASHRTGSSGNTIYF.

CDR3 region: CAISVGTGDFANEKLFF. The CDR3 DNA follows: TGTGCCATCAGTGTCGGGACAGGGGATTTTGCTAATGAAAAACTGTTTTTT. The V call is TRBV10-3, the J call TRBJ1-4; 10 bases are a match to TRBD1. V lost 4 bases to trimming and J lost 3 bases; unmatched junction nucleotides: 8. The CDR3 extends over 17 amino acids. The V gene's germline CDR1 is ENHRY and CDR2 SYGVKD.

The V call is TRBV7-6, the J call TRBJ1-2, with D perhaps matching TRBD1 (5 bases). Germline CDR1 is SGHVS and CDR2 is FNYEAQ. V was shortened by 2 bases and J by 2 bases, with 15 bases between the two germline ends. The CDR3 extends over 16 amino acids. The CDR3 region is CASSLTQRGDNYGYTF. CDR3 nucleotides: TGTGCCAGCAGCTTAACCCAAAGGGGCGACAACTATGGCTACACCTTC.

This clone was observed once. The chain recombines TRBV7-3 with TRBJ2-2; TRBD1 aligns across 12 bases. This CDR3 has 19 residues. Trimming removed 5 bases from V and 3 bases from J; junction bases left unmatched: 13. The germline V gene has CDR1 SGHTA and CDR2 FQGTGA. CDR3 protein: CASSVAPGTGGIHTGELFF. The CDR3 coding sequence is TGTGCCAGCAGCGTCGCCCCCGGGACAGGGGGCATCCACACCGGGGAGCTGTTTTTT.

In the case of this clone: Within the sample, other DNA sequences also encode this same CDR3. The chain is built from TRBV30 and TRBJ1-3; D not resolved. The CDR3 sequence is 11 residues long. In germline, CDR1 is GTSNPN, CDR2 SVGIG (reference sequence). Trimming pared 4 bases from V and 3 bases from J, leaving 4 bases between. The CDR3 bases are TGTGCCTGGACCAGTGGAAACACCATATATTTT. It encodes CAWTSGNTIYF.

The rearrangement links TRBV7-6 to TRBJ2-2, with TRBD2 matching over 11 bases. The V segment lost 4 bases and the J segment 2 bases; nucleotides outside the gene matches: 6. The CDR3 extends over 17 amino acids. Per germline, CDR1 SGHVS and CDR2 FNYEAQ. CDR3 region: CASSSTLAGVNTGELFF. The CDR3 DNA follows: TGTGCCAGCAGCTCCACACTAGCGGGAGTCAACACCGGGGAGCTGTTTTTT.

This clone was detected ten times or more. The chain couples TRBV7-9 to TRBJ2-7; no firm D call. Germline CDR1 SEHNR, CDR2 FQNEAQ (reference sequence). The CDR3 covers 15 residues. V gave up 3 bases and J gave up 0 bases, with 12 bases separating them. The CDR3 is CASSFSRESSYEQYF. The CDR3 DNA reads TGTGCCAGCAGCTTTAGCAGAGAGAGCTCCTACGAGCAGTACTTC.

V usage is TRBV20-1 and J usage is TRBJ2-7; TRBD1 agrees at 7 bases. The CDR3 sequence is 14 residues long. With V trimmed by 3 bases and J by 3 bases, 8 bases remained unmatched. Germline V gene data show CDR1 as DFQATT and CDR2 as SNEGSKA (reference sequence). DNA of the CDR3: TGCAGTGCTAGTCTTGGGACAGCCGTCTACGAGCAGTACTTC. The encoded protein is CSASLGTAVYEQYF.

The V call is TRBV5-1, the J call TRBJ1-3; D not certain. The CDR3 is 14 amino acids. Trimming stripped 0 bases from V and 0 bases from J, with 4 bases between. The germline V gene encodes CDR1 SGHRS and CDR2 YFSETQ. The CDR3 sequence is CASSLGLSGNTIYF. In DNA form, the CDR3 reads TGCGCCAGCAGCTTGGGACTCTCTGGAAACACCATATATTTT. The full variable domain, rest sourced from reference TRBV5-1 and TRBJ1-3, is KAGVTQTPRYLIKTRGQQVTLSCSPISGHRSVSWYQQTPGQGLQFLFEYFSETQRNKGNFPGRFSGRQFSNSRSEMNVSTLELGDSALYLCASSLGLSGNTIYFGEGSWLTVV.

This CDR3 reads CASSETGGFSPLHF. DNA for the CDR3: TGTGCCAGTAGCGAGACAGGGGGCTTTTCACCCCTCCACTTT. V and J are TRBV19 and TRBJ1-6, with 10 nucleotides matching TRBD1. The CDR3 has 14 amino acids. Trimming at V came to 6 bases and at J to 9 bases, leaving 5 bases not matched to a gene. Germline V gene lookup returns CDR1 LNHDA and CDR2 SQIVND (reference sequence).

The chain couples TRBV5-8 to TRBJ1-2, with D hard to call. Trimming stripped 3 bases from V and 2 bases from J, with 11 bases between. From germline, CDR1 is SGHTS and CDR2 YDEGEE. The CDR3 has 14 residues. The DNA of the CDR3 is TGTGCCAGCAGCTCCAGGATCATGAACTATGGCTACACCTTC. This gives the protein CASSSRIMNYGYTF.

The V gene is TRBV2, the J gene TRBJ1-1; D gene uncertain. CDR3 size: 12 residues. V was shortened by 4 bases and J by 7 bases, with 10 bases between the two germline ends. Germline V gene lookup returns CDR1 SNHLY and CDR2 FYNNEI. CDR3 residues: CASSVRDNEAFF. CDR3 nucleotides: TGTGCCAGCAGTGTGCGTGACAATGAAGCTTTCTTT. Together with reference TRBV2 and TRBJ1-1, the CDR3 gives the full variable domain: EPEVTQTPSHQVTQMGQEVILRCVPISNHLYFYWYRQILGQKVEFLVSFYNNEISEKSEIFDDQFSVERPDGSNFTLKIRSTKLEDSAMYFCASSVRDNEAFFGQGTRLTVV.

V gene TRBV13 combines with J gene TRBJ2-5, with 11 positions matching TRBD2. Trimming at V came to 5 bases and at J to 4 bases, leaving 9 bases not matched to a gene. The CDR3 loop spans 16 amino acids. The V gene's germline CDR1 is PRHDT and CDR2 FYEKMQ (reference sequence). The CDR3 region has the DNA TGTGCCAGCAGCGCGGGACTAGCGGCGACCTTAGAGACCCAGTACTTC. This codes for CASSAGLAATLETQYF.

The CDR3 is CASSSVQAAKDDQPQHF. The DNA of the CDR3 is TGTGCCAGCAGCTCGGTACAGGCGGCAAAGGACGATCAGCCCCAGCATTTT. The chain combines TRBV5-6 with TRBJ1-5; D is perhaps TRBD1 (5 bases). Trimming cost V 3 bases and J 5 bases, with 21 bases left between them. The CDR3 extends over 17 amino acids. The germline gives CDR1 SGHDT, CDR2 YYEEEE.

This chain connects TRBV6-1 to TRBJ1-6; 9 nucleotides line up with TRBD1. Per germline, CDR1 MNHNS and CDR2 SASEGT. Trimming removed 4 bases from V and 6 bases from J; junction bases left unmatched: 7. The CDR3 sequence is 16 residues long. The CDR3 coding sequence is TGTGCCAGCAGTGCCCAACGGGACAGGGTTAATTCACCCCTCCACTTT. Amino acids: CASSAQRDRVNSPLHF.

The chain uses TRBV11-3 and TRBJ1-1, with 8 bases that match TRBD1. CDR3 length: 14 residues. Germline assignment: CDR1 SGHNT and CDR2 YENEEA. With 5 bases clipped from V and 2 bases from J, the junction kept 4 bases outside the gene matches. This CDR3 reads CASSPGQGNTEAFF. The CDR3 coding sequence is TGTGCCAGCAGCCCCGGACAGGGCAACACTGAAGCTTTCTTT.

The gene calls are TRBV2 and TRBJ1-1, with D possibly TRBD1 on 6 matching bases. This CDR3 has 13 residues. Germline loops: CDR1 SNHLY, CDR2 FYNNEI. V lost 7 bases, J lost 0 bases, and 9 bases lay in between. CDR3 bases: TGTGCCAGCAAGGGGGAATTGAACACTGAAGCTTTCTTT. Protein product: CASKGELNTEAFF.